This TCR beta chain emerged from a study of cytomegalovirus exposure and HLA in healthy donors. Study-level information: Unique TCR beta sequences numbering fewer than 130 million came from about 179 million T cells in an earlier analysis.

CDR3 length: 17 amino acids. The V end was cut by 3 bases, the J end by 6 bases, with 20 bases between. Germline CDR1 reads MGHDK; CDR2 reads SYGVNS. Turning to this clone: What it recognizes is unknown.

General study points: A later analysis, which compared TCR beta chains of equal frequency, found the HLA-associated ones more clonally expanded. The study recorded over 150 TCR beta chains that were cytomegalovirus-associated. Researchers reported in a later analysis that common viral pathogens appeared linked to several top clusters.

60 Vbeta and 13 Jbeta primers were used in PCR. Repertoires were generated with immunoSEQ multiplex PCR, while TCRdb's copy carries only in-frame clones and drops some. The table includes 200,000 or so clones, 75% to 90% detected once. The rearrangement links TRBV25-1 to TRBJ2-2, with D possibly TRBD2 on 6 matching bases. This receptor was identified in a man in his forties in good health and CMV-seropositive. Sequencing was performed on PBMCs. CDR3 coding DNA: TGTGCCAGCAGTGAGTCCCGGGCGGGAATCGGCGCCGGGGAGCTGTTTTTT. Protein product: CASSESRAGIGAGELFF.